The 26 T cell receptor beta chains listed next were all sequenced from one sample in a study of cytomegalovirus exposure and HLA in healthy donors. Vbeta (60) and Jbeta (13) primers were used in the PCR. Clones were read by immunoSEQ multiplex PCR, and TCRdb kept only the in-frame ones, dropping some. Counted here are roughly 100,000 clones, more than 60% occurring once; the ten biggest clones make up roughly 11%. Sequencing input: PBMCs. These receptors were collected from a man aged 18 to 35 in good health and CMV-seropositive.

J is TRBJ2-2 and V is TRBV19; 10 bases line up with TRBD1. The CDR3 runs 16 residues. The V gene's germline CDR1 is LNHDA and CDR2 SQIVND (reference sequence). The trim removed 6 bases at V and 4 bases at J, leaving 8 bases unmatched. CDR3 in amino acids: CASRVVRDRGTGELFF. CDR3 bases: TGTGCCAGTAGGGTTGTTCGGGACAGGGGCACCGGGGAGCTGTTTTTT.

The chain has TRBV21-1 and TRBJ2-3; the table calls TRBD2, which could not be checked here. TRBV21-1 is listed as a pseudogene. This CDR3 has 14 residues. CDR3 amino acids: CASSKVRGTDTQYF. The CDR3 bases are TGTGCCAGCAGCAAAGTGAGGGGCACAGATACGCAGTATTTT.

The gene calls are TRBV6-1 and TRBJ2-7; the D gene is possibly TRBD1 (6 bases). The germline V and J ends were trimmed by 8 bases and 6 bases, with 20 bases remaining between them. The CDR3 loop spans 14 amino acids. Germline V CDR1 and CDR2: MNHNS, SASEGT. The CDR3 loop reads CASGRDTMALEQYF. The CDR3 DNA reads as TGTGCCAGCGGCCGGGACACCATGGCCCTCGAGCAGTACTTC.

The V call is TRBV13, the J call TRBJ2-3; TRBD2 matches at 10 bases. This CDR3 is 13 amino acids long. CDR1 and CDR2 from the germline V gene are PRHDT and FYEKMQ (reference sequence). Trimming cost V 8 bases and J 4 bases; bases outside gene matches: 3. The CDR3 DNA follows: TGTGCCAGCCAGCGGGGGGGACCAGATACGCAGTATTTT. It yields the protein CASQRGGPDTQYF.

The chain couples TRBV5-1 to TRBJ2-7; 7 bases map to TRBD2. The CDR3 totals 13 residues. CDR1 and CDR2 (germline): SGHRS, YFSETQ. Trimming took 5 bases from V and 2 from J; bases not matched to a gene: 4. CDR3 protein: CASRRGSTYEQYF. CDR3 in DNA: TGCGCCAGCAGGCGGGGGTCCACCTACGAGCAGTACTTC.

V gene TRBV19 combines with J gene TRBJ1-1; D may be TRBD1 (6 bases). The ends were cut back, 7 bases at V and 8 bases at J, with 11 bases in the middle. From germline, CDR1 is LNHDA and CDR2 SQIVND (reference sequence). The CDR3 loop spans 11 amino acids. The CDR3 DNA sequence: TGTGCCAGTAAGACAGGTGGGGAAGCTTTCTTT. Its translation is CASKTGGEAFF.

This clone was detected once. The V gene is TRBV5-6, the J gene TRBJ2-1; 10 bases match TRBD2. This CDR3 region has 15 residues. With 4 bases clipped from V and 7 bases from J, the junction kept 8 bases outside the gene matches. Germline CDR1 reads SGHDT; CDR2 reads YYEEEE. CDR3 in DNA: TGTGCCAGCAGCCCTCCGGGACTAGCGAGGAATGAGCAGTTCTTC. Protein sequence: CASSPPGLARNEQFF.

V is TRBV27 and J is TRBJ2-5; 11 positions match TRBD2. Germline V gene data show CDR1 as MNHEY and CDR2 as SMNVEV (reference sequence). This CDR3 has 15 residues. J gave up 5 bases and V 3 bases, and 5 bases lay outside the gene matches. CDR3 nucleotide sequence: TGTGCCAGCAGTTTTACTAGCGGGGGTCTGGAGACCCAGTACTTC. It codes for CASSFTSGGLETQYF.

The J gene is TRBJ2-5, the V gene TRBV27; 12 bases line up with TRBD2. Losses at the gene ends were 2 bases for V and 8 bases for J; bases not matched to a gene: 6. The germline V gene has CDR1 MNHEY and CDR2 SMNVEV (reference sequence). The length of the CDR3 is 15 residues. The CDR3 region has the DNA TGTGCCAGCAGTTTAACTAGCGGGGGGATCATTACCCAGTACTTC. Its translation: CASSLTSGGIITQYF.

There are a few counts of this clone. The chain carries TRBV6-1 and TRBJ1-5, with 11 bases that match TRBD1. The CDR3 is made up of 15 amino acids. J was trimmed by 6 bases and V by 6 bases; bases with no gene match: 7. Looked up from germline, CDR1 is MNHNS and CDR2 is SASEGT. Written as DNA, the CDR3 is TGTGCCAGCAGGGTCCGGGACAGGGGGATTCAGCCCCAGCATTTT. Its protein is CASRVRDRGIQPQHF.

V gene TRBV30 combines with J gene TRBJ1-1; 9 nucleotides line up with TRBD1. Unmatched junction bases numbered 6, after V lost 4 bases and J lost 0 bases. The CDR3 is 15 amino acids. From germline, CDR1 is GTSNPN and CDR2 SVGIG (reference sequence). The DNA for the CDR3 is TGTGCCTGGACAGGACAGGGGTCAATGAACACTGAAGCTTTCTTT. This encodes CAWTGQGSMNTEAFF.

The rearrangement links TRBV6-1 to TRBJ2-5, with a weak D call TRBD2 (6 bases). The J call is uncertain, as TRBJ2-7 better fits the DNA end. CDR3 length: 14 amino acids. CDR1 and CDR2 from the germline V gene are MNHNS and SASEGT. DNA of the CDR3: TGTGCCAGCAGCCCTTGGGGGGACTCCTACGAGCAGTACTTC. Amino acid sequence: CASSPWGDSYEQYF.

The chain carries TRBV27 and TRBJ2-7, with 9 bases aligning to TRBD2. J was trimmed by 1 base and V by 4 bases; bases with no gene match: 8. Per germline, CDR1 MNHEY and CDR2 SMNVEV (reference sequence). This CDR3 is built from 16 residues. CDR3 in amino acids: CASSSYLAGDSYEQYF. The CDR3 DNA reads as TGTGCCAGCAGTTCCTATTTAGCGGGGGATTCCTACGAGCAGTACTTC.

This clone has only a few counts. The rearrangement links TRBV7-8 to TRBJ1-1, with 7 bases identical to TRBD1. The germline V gene encodes CDR1 SGHVS and CDR2 FQNEAQ. The CDR3 covers 12 residues. With 6 bases clipped from V and 13 bases from J, the junction kept 11 bases outside the gene matches. CDR3: CASRKGRTGDFF. The DNA of the CDR3 is TGTGCCAGCAGGAAGGGACGAACAGGGGATTTCTTT.

This chain links TRBV7-3 with TRBJ2-1; 8 bases agree with TRBD2. V dropped 6 bases and J dropped 4; count of bases not matched to a gene: 11. Germline CDR1 is SGHTA and CDR2 is FQGTGA. CDR3 length: 16 residues. The CDR3 here is CASSSISGGPYNEQFF. CDR3 sequence (DNA): TGTGCCAGCAGTTCAATAAGCGGGGGACCTTACAATGAGCAGTTCTTC.

This clone was found a few times. The chain carries TRBV28 and TRBJ1-1; TRBD1 matches at 9 bases. CDR1 is MDHEN, CDR2 SYDVKM, per germline. V gave up 3 bases and J gave up 3 bases; unmatched junction bases: 8. There are 16 residues in the CDR3. The CDR3: CASSFFKTGGYTEAFF. The CDR3 DNA reads TGTGCCAGCAGTTTTTTTAAGACAGGGGGTTACACTGAAGCTTTCTTT.

This clone was counted a few times. This chain joins TRBV6-5 and TRBJ1-1, with D uncertain. V shed 0 bases and J shed 3 bases, with 5 bases lying between them. The CDR3 is 13 amino acids. From germline, CDR1 is MNHEY and CDR2 SVGAGI. CDR3 coding DNA: TGTGCCAGCAGTTACTCCTTAGACACTGAAGCTTTCTTT. Translating it yields CASSYSLDTEAFF.

CDR3 coding DNA: TGCGCCAGCAGCTTGATAGGGGAAAGTCAGCCCCAGCATTTT. This codes for CASSLIGESQPQHF. The genes are TRBV5-1 and TRBJ1-5, with D possibly TRBD1 on 5 matching bases. Trimming cost V 1 base and J 6 bases, with 11 bases left between them. CDR1 is SGHRS, CDR2 YFSETQ, per germline. The CDR3 has 14 residues.

This chain joins TRBV7-8 and TRBJ2-7; 7 bases fit TRBD1. CDR3 size: 14 residues. The V gene's germline CDR1 is SGHVS and CDR2 FQNEAQ. V trimming: 1 base; J trimming: 2 bases; junction bases outside the gene matches: 2. The CDR3 DNA reads as TGTGCCAGCAGCTTAGGACAGGGTACCTACGAGCAGTACTTC. This codes for CASSLGQGTYEQYF.

This clone was found once. V gene TRBV7-6 combines with J gene TRBJ2-1; D remains unclear. The germline V gene has CDR1 SGHVS and CDR2 FNYEAQ. Trimming removed 3 bases at V and 9 bases at J, with 6 bases between. This CDR3 is 11 amino acids long. CDR3 in DNA: TGTGCCAGCAGCTTGAGTAGTGAGCAGTTCTTC. Protein sequence: CASSLSSEQFF.

This chain connects TRBV6-1 to TRBJ2-3; 8 nucleotides agree with TRBD2. CDR1 MNHNS and CDR2 SASEGT come from the germline V gene. The CDR3 has 14 residues. Germline trimming cut 5 bases from V and 7 bases from J; bases unmatched to any gene: 8. The CDR3 nucleotides are TGTGCCAGCAGTTCGGGCGGGGGGATGAATACGCAGTATTTT. It yields the protein CASSSGGGMNTQYF.

This clone was counted a few times. The V gene is TRBV11-2, the J gene TRBJ2-6; possible D gene TRBD1, 6 bases. Germline CDR1 and CDR2: SGHAT and FQNNGV. The CDR3 spans 19 residues. V lost 3 bases and J lost 4, with 22 bases in between. The CDR3 DNA follows: TGTGCCAGCAGCTTGGAATCGACAGGAGCTCCGCTGGGGGCCAACGTCCTGACTTTC. Its translation: CASSLESTGAPLGANVLTF.

The chain links TRBV7-9 to TRBJ2-5, with D possibly TRBD1 on 6 matching bases. V lost 3 bases and J lost 5, with 16 bases in between. The CDR3 spans 15 residues. The germline V gene has CDR1 SEHNR and CDR2 FQNEAQ (reference sequence). This CDR3 is CASSFQGRVGETQYF. CDR3 bases: TGTGCCAGCAGCTTCCAGGGGAGAGTCGGGGAGACCCAGTACTTC. The full variable domain, its missing parts supplied by reference TRBV7-9 and TRBJ2-5, is DTGVSQNPRHKITKRGQNVTFRCDPISEHNRLYWYRQTLGQGPEFLTYFQNEAQLEKSRLLSDRFSAERPKGSFSTLEIQRTEQGDSAMYLCASSFQGRVGETQYFGPGTRLLVL.

This clone was observed a handful of times. This rearrangement joins TRBV7-8 to TRBJ2-3; TRBD2 matches at 7 bases. Germline-derived CDR1 and CDR2 are SGHVS and FQNEAQ. This CDR3 is built from 16 residues. Losses at the gene ends were 0 bases for V and 5 bases for J; bases not matched to a gene: 8. CDR3 amino acids: CASSLALGGSRDTQYF. The DNA of the CDR3 is TGTGCCAGCAGCTTAGCGCTGGGAGGGAGTAGAGATACGCAGTATTTT.

The chain combines TRBV9 with TRBJ2-7; perhaps TRBD2 as D (5 bases). The V end lost 4 bases, the J end lost 4 bases, and 18 bases lay between the germline ends. The CDR3 covers 15 residues. Germline V gives CDR1 SGDLS, CDR2 YYNGEE. CDR3 bases: TGTGCCAGCAGCCCCAGATTGGCTAGCCAATACGAGCAGTACTTC. Translation gives CASSPRLASQYEQYF.

The chain couples TRBV7-6 to TRBJ1-1; D is possibly TRBD1 (6 bases). The germline gives CDR1 SGHVS, CDR2 FNYEAQ. The CDR3 runs 13 residues. V was trimmed by 5 bases and J by 4 bases, leaving 11 bases between them. CDR3 DNA sequence: TGTGCCAGCAGCCACACACAGGGCACTGAAGCTTTCTTT. Translation gives CASSHTQGTEAFF.